This T cell receptor beta chain was retrieved from a study of cytotoxic CD8 clonotypes in ibrutinib-treated CLL. Study information: Responses: roughly 25 partial, 2 complete; after median approximately 67 months, around 15 stayed remitted, roughly 12 progressed. Study conclusions and caveats: Rising at ibrutinib response, clonality subsequently fell back toward baseline at progression.

For this clone: What it binds is unknown.

V was shortened by 4 bases and J by 2 bases, with 12 bases between the two germline ends. The CDR3 covers 14 residues. Germline V gene sequence: CDR1 SGDLS, CDR2 YYNGEE. Here immunoSEQ multiplex PCR was the method, and the copy in TCRdb shows in-frame clones only, minus some. The top ten hold roughly 48% of the sample, which has more than 25,000 clones, around 76% seen once. This receptor was identified in a human donor with chronic lymphocytic leukemia. The sample was PBMCs, taken after 36 months of ibrutinib treatment. The chain links TRBV9 to TRBJ2-5; D remains unclear. CDR3 DNA sequence: TGTGCCAGCAGCCGGGCTCCCGATCAAGAGACCCAGTACTTC. Translation: CASSRAPDQETQYF.